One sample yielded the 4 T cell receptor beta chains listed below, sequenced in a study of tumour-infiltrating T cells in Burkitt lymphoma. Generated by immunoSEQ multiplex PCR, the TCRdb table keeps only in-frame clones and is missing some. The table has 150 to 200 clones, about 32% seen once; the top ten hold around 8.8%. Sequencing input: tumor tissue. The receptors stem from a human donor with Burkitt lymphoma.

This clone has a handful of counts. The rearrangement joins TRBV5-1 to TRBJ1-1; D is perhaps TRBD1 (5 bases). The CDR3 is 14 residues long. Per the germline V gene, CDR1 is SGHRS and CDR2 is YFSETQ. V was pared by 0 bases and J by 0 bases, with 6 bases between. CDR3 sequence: CASSLGQMNTEAFF. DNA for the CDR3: TGCGCCAGCAGCTTGGGACAGATGAACACTGAAGCTTTCTTT.

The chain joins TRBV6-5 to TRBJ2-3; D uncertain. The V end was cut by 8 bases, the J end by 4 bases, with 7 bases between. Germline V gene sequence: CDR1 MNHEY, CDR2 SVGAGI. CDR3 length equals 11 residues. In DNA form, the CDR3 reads TGTGCCAGCCCTACCCCAGATACGCAGTATTTT. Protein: CASPTPDTQYF.

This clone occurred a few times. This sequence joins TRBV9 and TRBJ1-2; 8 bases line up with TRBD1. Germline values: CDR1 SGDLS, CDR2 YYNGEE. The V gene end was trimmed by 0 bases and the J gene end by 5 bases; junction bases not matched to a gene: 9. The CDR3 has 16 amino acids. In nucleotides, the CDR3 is TGTGCCAGCAGCGTAGGGGCGACAGGGGCCGGATATGGCTACACCTTC. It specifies CASSVGATGAGYGYTF. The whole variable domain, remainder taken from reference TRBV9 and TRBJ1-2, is DSGVTQTPKHLITATGQRVTLRCSPRSGDLSVYWYQQSLDQGLQFLIQYYNGEERAKGNILERFSAQQFPDLHSELNLSSLELGDSALYFCASSVGATGAGYGYTFGSGTRLTVV.

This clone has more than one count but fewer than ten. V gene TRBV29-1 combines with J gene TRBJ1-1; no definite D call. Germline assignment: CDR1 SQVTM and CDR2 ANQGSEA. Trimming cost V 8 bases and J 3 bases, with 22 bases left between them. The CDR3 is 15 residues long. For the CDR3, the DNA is TGCAGCCCCAAAACAGTCATCCGTCGGCACACTGAAGCTTTCTTT. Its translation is CSPKTVIRRHTEAFF.